The present T cell receptor beta chain was sequenced within a study of T-cell memory formation after mild COVID-19. Study overall: TCR clusters showed largely donor specificity. Findings and caveats of the study: Memory cells collected pre-infection included some clones that later responded, suggesting cross-reactive memory joined. Day 15 to 85 contracting clones showed balanced CD4/CD8; later expanders leaned CD4+.

Constant-segment primers and 5'RACE yielded cDNA libraries for TCR alpha and TCR beta, each carrying sample barcodes and UMIs. TCRdb fed the 5' RACE reads into MiXCR, producing one record per CDR3 protein. The sample has tens of thousands of distinct CDR3 sequences, 14% seen once. The CDR3 has 13 residues. V lost 3 bases, J lost 4 bases, and 5 bases stayed unmatched. Germline lookup yields CDR1 SQVTM and CDR2 ANQGSEA. Concerning this clonotype: Its antigen is as yet unknown.

Sequenced: PBMCs or a T cell subset sorted from them (not recorded which). The receptor's source is an adult woman who had mild COVID-19 (a few samples of this study predate the infection). Cell type and time point are not known. J is TRBJ1-1 and V is TRBV29-1, with 7 bases identical to TRBD1. CDR3 in DNA: TGCAGCGTTGAGCAGGGGGTGAGCACTGAAGCTTTCTTT. It yields the protein CSVEQGVSTEAFF.